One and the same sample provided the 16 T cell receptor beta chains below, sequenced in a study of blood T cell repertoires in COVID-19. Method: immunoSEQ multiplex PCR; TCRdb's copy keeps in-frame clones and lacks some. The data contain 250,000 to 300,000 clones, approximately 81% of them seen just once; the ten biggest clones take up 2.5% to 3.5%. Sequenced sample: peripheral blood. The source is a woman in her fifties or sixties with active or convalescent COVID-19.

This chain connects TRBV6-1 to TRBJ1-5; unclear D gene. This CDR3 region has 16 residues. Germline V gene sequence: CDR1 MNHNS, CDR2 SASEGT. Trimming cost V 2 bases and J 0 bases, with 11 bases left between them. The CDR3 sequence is CASSERRQPSNQPQHF. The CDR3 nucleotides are TGTGCCAGCAGTGAACGAAGACAACCTAGCAATCAGCCCCAGCATTTT.

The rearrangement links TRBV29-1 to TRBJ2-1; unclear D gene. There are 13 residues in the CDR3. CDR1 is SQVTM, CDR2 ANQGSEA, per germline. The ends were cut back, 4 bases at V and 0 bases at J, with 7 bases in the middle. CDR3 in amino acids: CSVGHPSYNEQFF. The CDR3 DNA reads TGCAGCGTTGGACATCCCTCCTACAATGAGCAGTTCTTC.

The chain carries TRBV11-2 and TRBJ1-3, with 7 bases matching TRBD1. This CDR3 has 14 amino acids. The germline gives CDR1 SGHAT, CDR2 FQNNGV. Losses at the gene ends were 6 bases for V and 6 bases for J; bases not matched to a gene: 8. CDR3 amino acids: CASSQTGTVNTIYF. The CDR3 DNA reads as TGTGCCAGCAGTCAAACCGGGACAGTAAACACCATATATTTT.

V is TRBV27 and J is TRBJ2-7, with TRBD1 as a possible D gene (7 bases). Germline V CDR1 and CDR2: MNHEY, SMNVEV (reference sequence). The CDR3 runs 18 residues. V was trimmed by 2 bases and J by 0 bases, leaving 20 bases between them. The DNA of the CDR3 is TGTGCCAGCAGTTTACCGGTAGGAGGGCGGGACAGCTCCTACGAGCAGTACTTC. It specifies CASSLPVGGRDSSYEQYF.

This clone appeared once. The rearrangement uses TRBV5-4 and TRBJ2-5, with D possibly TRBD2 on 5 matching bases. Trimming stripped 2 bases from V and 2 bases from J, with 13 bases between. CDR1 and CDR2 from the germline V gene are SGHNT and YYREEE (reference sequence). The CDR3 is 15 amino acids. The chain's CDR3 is CASSLARSEQETQYF. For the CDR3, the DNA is TGTGCCAGCAGCTTAGCCCGTAGCGAGCAAGAGACCCAGTACTTC.

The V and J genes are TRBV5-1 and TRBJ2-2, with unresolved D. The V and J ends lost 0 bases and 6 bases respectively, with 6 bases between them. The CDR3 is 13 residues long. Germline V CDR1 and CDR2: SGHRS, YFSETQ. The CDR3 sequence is CASSLDLSGELFF. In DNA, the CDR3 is TGCGCCAGCAGCTTGGATCTCTCCGGGGAGCTGTTTTTT.

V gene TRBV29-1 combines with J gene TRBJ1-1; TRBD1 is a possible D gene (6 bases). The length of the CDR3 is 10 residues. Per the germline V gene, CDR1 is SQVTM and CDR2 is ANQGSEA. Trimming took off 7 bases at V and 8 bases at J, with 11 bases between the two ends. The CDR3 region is CSAGQTEAFF. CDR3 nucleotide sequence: TGCAGCGCCGGACAGACCGAAGCTTTCTTT.

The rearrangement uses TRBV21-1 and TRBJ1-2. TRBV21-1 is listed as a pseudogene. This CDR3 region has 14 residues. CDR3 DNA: TGTGCCAGCAGCAAAAGCGGGGCCTACTATGGCTACACCTTC. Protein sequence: CASSKSGAYYGYTF.

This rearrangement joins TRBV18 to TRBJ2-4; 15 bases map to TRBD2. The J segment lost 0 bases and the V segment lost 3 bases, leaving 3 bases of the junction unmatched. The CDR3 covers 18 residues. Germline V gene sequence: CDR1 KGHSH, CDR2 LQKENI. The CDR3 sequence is CASSPGLAGGLAKNIQYF. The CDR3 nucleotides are TGTGCCAGCTCACCCGGACTAGCGGGGGGGTTAGCCAAAAACATTCAGTACTTC. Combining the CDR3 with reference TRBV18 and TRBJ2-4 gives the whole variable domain NAGVMQNPRHLVRRRGQEARLRCSPMKGHSHVYWYRQLPEEGLKFMVYLQKENIIDESGMPKERFSAEFPKEGPSILRIQQVVRGDSAAYFCASSPGLAGGLAKNIQYFGAGTRLSVL.

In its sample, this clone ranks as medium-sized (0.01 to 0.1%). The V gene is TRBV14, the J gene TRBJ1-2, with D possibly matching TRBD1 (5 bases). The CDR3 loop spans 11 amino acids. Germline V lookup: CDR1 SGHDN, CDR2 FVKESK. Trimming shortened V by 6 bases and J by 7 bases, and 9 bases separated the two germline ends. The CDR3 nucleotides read TGTGCCAGCAGTTGGGGCTCTGGCTACACCTTC. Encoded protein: CASSWGSGYTF.

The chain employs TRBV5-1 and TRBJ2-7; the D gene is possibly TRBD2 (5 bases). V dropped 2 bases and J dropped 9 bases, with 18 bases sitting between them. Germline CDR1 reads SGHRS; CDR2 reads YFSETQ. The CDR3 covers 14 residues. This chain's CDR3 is CASSFGDYIWGQYF. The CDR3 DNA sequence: TGCGCCAGCAGCTTCGGTGACTACATCTGGGGGCAGTACTTC. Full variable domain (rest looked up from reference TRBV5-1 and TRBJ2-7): KAGVTQTPRYLIKTRGQQVTLSCSPISGHRSVSWYQQTPGQGLQFLFEYFSETQRNKGNFPGRFSGRQFSNSRSEMNVSTLELGDSALYLCASSFGDYIWGQYFGPGTRLTVT.

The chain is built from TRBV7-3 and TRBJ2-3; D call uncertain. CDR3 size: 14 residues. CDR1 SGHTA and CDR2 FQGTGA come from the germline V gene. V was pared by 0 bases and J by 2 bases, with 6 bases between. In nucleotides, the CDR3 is TGTGCCAGCAGCTTAACTCTAATCACAGATACGCAGTATTTT. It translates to CASSLTLITDTQYF.

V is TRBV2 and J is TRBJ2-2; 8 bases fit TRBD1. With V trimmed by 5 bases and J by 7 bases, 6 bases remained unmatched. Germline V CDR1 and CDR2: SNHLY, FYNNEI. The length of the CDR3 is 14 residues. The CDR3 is CASSYRGISGELFF. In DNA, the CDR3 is TGTGCCAGCAGTTACAGGGGGATCAGCGGGGAGCTGTTTTTT.

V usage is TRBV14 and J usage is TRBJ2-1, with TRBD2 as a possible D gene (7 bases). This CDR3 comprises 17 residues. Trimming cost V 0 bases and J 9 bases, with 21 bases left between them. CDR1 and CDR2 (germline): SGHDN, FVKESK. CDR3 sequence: CASSQEWGGRSSTEQFF. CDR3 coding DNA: TGTGCCAGCAGCCAAGAGTGGGGGGGCAGGAGTAGCACTGAGCAGTTCTTC.

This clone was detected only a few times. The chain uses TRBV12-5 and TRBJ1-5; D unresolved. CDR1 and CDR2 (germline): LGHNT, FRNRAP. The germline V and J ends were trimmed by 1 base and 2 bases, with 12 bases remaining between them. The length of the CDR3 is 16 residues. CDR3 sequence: CASGLDVRRGNQPQHF. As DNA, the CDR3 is TGTGCTAGTGGTTTGGACGTGAGGAGAGGCAATCAGCCCCAGCATTTT.

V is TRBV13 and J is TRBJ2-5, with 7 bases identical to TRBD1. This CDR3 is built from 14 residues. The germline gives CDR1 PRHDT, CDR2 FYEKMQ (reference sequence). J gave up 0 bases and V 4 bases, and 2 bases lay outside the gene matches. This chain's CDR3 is CASSSGTDQETQYF. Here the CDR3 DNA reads TGTGCCAGCAGCTCAGGGACAGACCAAGAGACCCAGTACTTC.